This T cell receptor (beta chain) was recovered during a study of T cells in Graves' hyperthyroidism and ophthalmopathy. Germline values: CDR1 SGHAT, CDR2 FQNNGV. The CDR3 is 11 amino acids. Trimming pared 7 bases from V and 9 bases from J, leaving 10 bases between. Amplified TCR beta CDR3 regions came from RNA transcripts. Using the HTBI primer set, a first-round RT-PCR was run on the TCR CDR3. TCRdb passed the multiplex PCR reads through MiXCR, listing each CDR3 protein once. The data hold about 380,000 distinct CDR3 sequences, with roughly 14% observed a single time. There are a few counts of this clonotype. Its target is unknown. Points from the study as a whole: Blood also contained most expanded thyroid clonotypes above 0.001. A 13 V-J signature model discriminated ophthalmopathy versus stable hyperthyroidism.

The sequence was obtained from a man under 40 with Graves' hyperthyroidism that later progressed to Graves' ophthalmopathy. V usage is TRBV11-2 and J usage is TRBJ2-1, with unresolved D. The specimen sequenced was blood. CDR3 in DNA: TGTGCCAGCAACTCCTACGGTGAGCAGTTCTTC. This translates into CASNSYGEQFF.